Presented here are 13 T cell receptor beta chains from one specimen sequenced in a study of blood T cells in healthy people across ages. With a J-beta primer mix and a sample-barcoded 5' primer, a second PCR ran 7 to 11 cycles. MiXCR, applied by TCRdb to the 5' RACE reads, yields one record per CDR3 protein. Of approximately 790,000 distinct CDR3 sequences in the sample, around 68% were seen once. The sample taken for sequencing was blood. The source of these receptors is a man aged 25 to 40 in good health.

CDR3 residues: CASSSLAGQGFYNEQFF. CDR3 in DNA: TGTGCCAGCAGCTCCTTAGCGGGACAGGGGTTTTACAATGAGCAGTTCTTC. The rearrangement joins TRBV7-2 to TRBJ2-1; TRBD1 matches 10 bases. The CDR3 runs 17 residues. V shed 4 bases and J 4 bases; nucleotides not matched to a gene: 10. The V gene's germline CDR1 is SGHTA and CDR2 FQGNSA.

This clonotype appeared a single time. V usage is TRBV20-1 and J usage is TRBJ1-6; 10 nucleotides align to TRBD1. The CDR3 totals 17 residues. Losses at the gene ends were 6 bases for V and 9 bases for J; bases not matched to a gene: 17. In germline, CDR1 is DFQATT, CDR2 SNEGSKA (reference sequence). DNA for the CDR3: TGCAGTGCCATCCGGGACAGGGGCCAATTAAACGGTTCACCCCTCCACTTT. This encodes CSAIRDRGQLNGSPLHF.

This clonotype was picked up a small number of times. This chain uses TRBV4-3 with TRBJ2-7, with 9 bases aligning to TRBD1. The CDR3 runs 16 residues. V trimming: 0 bases; J trimming: 4 bases; junction bases outside the gene matches: 7. CDR1 and CDR2 (germline): LGHNA, YSLEER. CDR3 protein: CASSQDPGTGPYEQYF. The CDR3 nucleotides read TGCGCCAGCAGCCAAGACCCCGGGACAGGGCCGTACGAGCAGTACTTC.

The chain uses TRBV4-3 and TRBJ1-2; TRBD1 agrees at 7 bases. The CDR3 runs to 16 residues. The trim removed 4 bases at V and 5 bases at J, leaving 13 bases unmatched. Germline V gene data show CDR1 as LGHNA and CDR2 as YSLEER. The CDR3 DNA reads TGCGCCAGCAGCCTCCAAGTAGGGGGCGCTGGTTATGGCTACACCTTC. Protein: CASSLQVGGAGYGYTF.

V gene TRBV6-5 combines with J gene TRBJ2-1, with TRBD1 matching 9 bases. J was trimmed by 8 bases and V by 4 bases; bases with no gene match: 15. Looked up from germline, CDR1 is MNHEY and CDR2 is SVGAGI. The CDR3 totals 17 residues. DNA of the CDR3: TGTGCCAGCAGTTTCGCCACCGGGACAGGGAGATCCGATGAGCAGTTCTTC. It encodes CASSFATGTGRSDEQFF.

V gene TRBV28 combines with J gene TRBJ2-5; D is unresolved. The length of the CDR3 is 13 residues. V shed 10 bases and J shed 0 bases, with 12 bases lying between them. Germline values: CDR1 MDHEN, CDR2 SYDVKM. CDR3 in amino acids: CANHLTDQETQYF. CDR3 coding DNA: TGTGCCAACCACCTGACGGACCAAGAGACCCAGTACTTC. The whole variable domain, remainder taken from reference TRBV28 and TRBJ2-5, is DVKVTQSSRYLVKRTGEKVFLECVQDMDHENMFWYRQDPGLGLRLIYFSYDVKMKEKGDIPEGYSVSREKKERFSLILESASTNQTSMYLCANHLTDQETQYFGPGTRLLVL.

V usage is TRBV4-2 and J usage is TRBJ2-1, with 11 nucleotides matching TRBD2. Trimming took 0 bases from V and 14 from J; bases not matched to a gene: 9. The CDR3 consists of 15 residues. The germline CDR1 and CDR2 sequences are LGHNA and YNFKEQ. CDR3 sequence: CASSQDRASGGSEFF. The CDR3 DNA reads TGTGCCAGCAGCCAAGATAGGGCTAGCGGGGGGTCTGAGTTCTTC.

This clonotype came up a few times. J is TRBJ2-1 and V is TRBV29-1, with 10 positions matching TRBD2. This CDR3 is 15 amino acids long. The junction had 5 bases not matched to a gene; V was cut back by 0 bases and J by 6 bases. Germline lookup yields CDR1 SQVTM and CDR2 ANQGSEA. The CDR3 is CSVEDLAGVVNEQFF. The CDR3, as DNA: TGCAGCGTTGAAGACCTAGCGGGGGTCGTCAATGAGCAGTTCTTC.

The CDR3 DNA reads TGTGCCAGCAGCTTAGATAGTTTTCCCGGTCGCCTAGGGCAAGAGACCCAGTACTTC. It yields the protein CASSLDSFPGRLGQETQYF. This chain uses TRBV7-8 with TRBJ2-5; no firm D call. Germline V gene sequence: CDR1 SGHVS, CDR2 FQNEAQ. CDR3 length: 19 amino acids. V was cut by 1 base and J by 2 bases, with 23 bases left in between.

The V call is TRBV7-2, the J call TRBJ2-5, with 9 bases matching TRBD1. The J call is in doubt because the DNA end fits TRBJ2-7 better. This CDR3 is built from 17 residues. Germline CDR1 SGHTA, CDR2 FQGNSA. The CDR3 here is CASSDRTGAFGSYEQYF. The CDR3 region has the DNA TGTGCCAGCAGCGACCGGACAGGGGCGTTCGGGAGCTACGAGCAGTACTTC.

The table lists this clonotype with a few counts. The genes are TRBV12-3 or TRBV12-4 and TRBJ2-4, with a weak D call TRBD2 (5 bases). The CDR3 is 12 amino acids. V was pared by 5 bases and J by 7 bases, with 9 bases between. Here the CDR3 reads CASSRGWNIQYF. In DNA form, the CDR3 reads TGTGCCAGCAGTCGCGGGTGGAACATTCAGTACTTC.

The rearrangement links TRBV7-9 to TRBJ2-3; maybe TRBD1 (6 bases). Trimming removed 5 bases from V and 6 bases from J, with 9 bases in between. The CDR3 has 12 amino acids. The germline V gene has CDR1 SEHNR and CDR2 FQNEAQ (reference sequence). DNA for the CDR3: TGTGCCAGCAGCCCAGGGGTCGATACGCAGTATTTT. It encodes CASSPGVDTQYF.

The chain has TRBV6-1 and TRBJ1-4, with no clear D. The CDR3 consists of 16 residues. V lost 3 bases to trimming and J lost 1 base, with 12 bases between them. Germline V gene lookup returns CDR1 MNHNS and CDR2 SASEGT. CDR3 coding DNA: TGTGCCAGCAGTGATTGGCGGAGCTTAACTAATGAAAAACTGTTTTTT. This translates into CASSDWRSLTNEKLFF.